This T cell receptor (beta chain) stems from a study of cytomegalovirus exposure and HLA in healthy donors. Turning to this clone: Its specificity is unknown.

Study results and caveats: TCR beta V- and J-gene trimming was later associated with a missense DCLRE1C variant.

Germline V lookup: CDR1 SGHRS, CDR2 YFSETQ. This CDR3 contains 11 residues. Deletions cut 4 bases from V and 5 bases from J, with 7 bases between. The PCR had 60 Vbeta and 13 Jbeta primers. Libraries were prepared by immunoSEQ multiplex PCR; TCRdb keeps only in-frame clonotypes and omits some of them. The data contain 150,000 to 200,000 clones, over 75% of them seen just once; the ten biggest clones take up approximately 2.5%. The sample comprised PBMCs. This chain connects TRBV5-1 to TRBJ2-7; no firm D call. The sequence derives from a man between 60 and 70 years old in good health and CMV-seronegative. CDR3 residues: CASSNLDEQYF. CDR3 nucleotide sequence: TGCGCCAGCAGCAACCTAGACGAGCAGTACTTC.